Listed here are 22 T cell receptor beta chains from one sample, sequenced in a study of T cell responses to AZD1222 COVID-19 vaccine (dated by TCRdb to 2020 to 2023). The protocol used for the library was the immunoSEQ multiplex PCR assay. TCRdb carries this immuneACCESS record with in-frame sequences only. Its versions omit some clonotypes, under half of them owing to an unresolved V gene in the studies checked, with the rest unexplained. The sample includes about 120,000 clones, with around 87% observed a single time. The ten largest clones take up under 4.5% of the sample. Taken with the paper, the label for time point translates to: baseline before first vaccination. Here the sequenced sample was peripheral blood, taken on day 0 of AZD1222 vaccination. The receptor source for this set is an adult in good health.

The chain employs TRBV4-1 and TRBJ1-1; D is possibly TRBD1 (6 bases). The CDR3 totals 13 residues. CDR1 is MGHRA, CDR2 YSYEKL, per germline. V was trimmed by 4 bases and J by 4 bases, leaving 10 bases between them. The CDR3 loop is CASSPGGATEAFF. The CDR3 DNA sequence: TGCGCCAGCAGCCCCGGGGGCGCCACTGAAGCTTTCTTT.

The chain has TRBV27 and TRBJ2-6, with a weak D call TRBD1 (5 bases). Germline CDR1 and CDR2: MNHEY and SMNVEV (reference sequence). Trimming cost V 3 bases and J 2 bases, with 14 bases left between them. This CDR3 region has 17 residues. The CDR3 bases are TGTGCCAGCAGTTTGGTCCAGGGCGGAACTGGGGCCAACGTCCTGACTTTC. Its protein product is CASSLVQGGTGANVLTF.

The DNA of the CDR3 is TGTGCTAGTGGTTTGGTCGACGGGGTCTACTACGAGCAGTACTTC. Translation gives CASGLVDGVYYEQYF. This rearrangement joins TRBV12-5 to TRBJ2-7; D perhaps matches TRBD2 (5 bases). The germline CDR1 and CDR2 sequences are LGHNT and FRNRAP. Trimming cost V 0 bases and J 3 bases, with 12 bases left between them. There are 15 residues in the CDR3.

The DNA of the CDR3 is TGCAGCGTTGAAAAGACAGGGGCTGGCTACACCTTC. Protein: CSVEKTGAGYTF. The rearrangement uses TRBV29-1 and TRBJ1-2; 8 nucleotides align to TRBD1. Germline trimming cut 2 bases from V and 7 bases from J; bases unmatched to any gene: 3. The CDR3 runs to 12 residues. CDR1 and CDR2 from the germline V gene are SQVTM and ANQGSEA.

In its sample, this clone was seen many times. The rearrangement joins TRBV11-3 to TRBJ1-6; D gene uncertain. V dropped 2 bases and J dropped 0 bases, with 11 bases sitting between them. This CDR3 contains 17 residues. In germline, CDR1 is SGHNT, CDR2 YENEEA. CDR3 sequence (DNA): TGTGCCAGCAGCTTATTCCTAGTTGGCTCCTATAATTCACCCCTCCACTTT. It yields the protein CASSLFLVGSYNSPLHF.

The chain carries TRBV18 and TRBJ1-5; 7 bases are a match to TRBD1. V shed 2 bases, J shed 3 bases, and the junction held 4 bases outside the gene matches. Germline CDR1 and CDR2: KGHSH and LQKENI. The CDR3 runs to 15 residues. CDR3 amino acids: CASSPGQALNQPQHF. CDR3 sequence (DNA): TGTGCCAGCTCACCAGGACAGGCCCTCAATCAGCCCCAGCATTTT. The entire variable domain, with the rest obtained from reference TRBV18 and TRBJ1-5, is as follows: NAGVMQNPRHLVRRRGQEARLRCSPMKGHSHVYWYRQLPEEGLKFMVYLQKENIIDESGMPKERFSAEFPKEGPSILRIQQVVRGDSAAYFCASSPGQALNQPQHFGDGTRLSIL.

The chain couples TRBV5-1 to TRBJ2-7; 10 bases are shared with TRBD1. The germline V gene encodes CDR1 SGHRS and CDR2 YFSETQ. V was pared by 5 bases and J by 5 bases, with 16 bases of the junction left unmatched. The CDR3 covers 17 residues. The DNA for the CDR3 is TGCGCCAGCAGTTTTCACAACCGGACAGGGGGGTCCCACGAGCAGTACTTC. It is translated as CASSFHNRTGGSHEQYF.

This clone was recorded only once. The V gene is TRBV14, the J gene TRBJ1-1; D is perhaps TRBD1 (5 bases). Trimming stripped 4 bases from V and 0 bases from J, with 15 bases between. This CDR3 is 16 amino acids long. CDR1 is SGHDN, CDR2 FVKESK, per germline. The CDR3 nucleotides read TGTGCCAGCAGCCCTTACGCAGGGAGCATGAACACTGAAGCTTTCTTT. This sequence encodes CASSPYAGSMNTEAFF.

This chain joins TRBV27 and TRBJ1-2; possibly TRBD1 for D (6 bases). Trimming left V 4 bases short and J 3 bases short, with 9 bases between. This CDR3 comprises 13 residues. Per the germline V gene, CDR1 is MNHEY and CDR2 is SMNVEV (reference sequence). The CDR3 loop is CASSYNRDYGYTF. The CDR3 DNA follows: TGTGCCAGCAGTTATAACAGGGACTATGGCTACACCTTC.

The rearrangement joins TRBV11-2 to TRBJ2-7, with 9 positions matching TRBD1. Germline CDR1 and CDR2: SGHAT and FQNNGV. Unmatched junction bases numbered 8, after V lost 5 bases and J lost 0 bases. The CDR3 is 16 amino acids. The CDR3 loop is CASSVGTGRFSYEQYF. The CDR3 coding sequence is TGTGCCAGCAGCGTTGGGACAGGGCGCTTCTCCTACGAGCAGTACTTC.

The chain recombines TRBV19 with TRBJ1-2; possible D gene TRBD1, 5 bases. The germline gives CDR1 LNHDA, CDR2 SQIVND (reference sequence). The CDR3 runs 13 residues. Trimming took off 3 bases at V and 3 bases at J, with 8 bases between the two ends. DNA of the CDR3: TGTGCCAGTAGTATCACAGGAGACTATGGCTACACCTTC. Its translation: CASSITGDYGYTF.

V is TRBV19 and J is TRBJ2-3; D is undetermined. This CDR3 has 12 residues. Germline-derived CDR1 and CDR2 are LNHDA and SQIVND (reference sequence). The V end was cut by 3 bases, the J end by 2 bases, with 3 bases between. The CDR3 is CASSIHTDTQYF. The CDR3 DNA reads as TGTGCCAGTAGTATCCACACAGATACGCAGTATTTT.

The rearrangement links TRBV6-5 to TRBJ1-2; possible D gene TRBD1, 5 bases. The germline V gene encodes CDR1 MNHEY and CDR2 SVGAGI. V lost 4 bases and J lost 3, with 15 bases in between. The CDR3 spans 15 residues. CDR3 DNA sequence: TGTGCCAGCAGTTTATTCGGGGCTGGGGACTATGGCTACACCTTC. Protein sequence: CASSLFGAGDYGYTF.

The chain employs TRBV5-4 and TRBJ1-2, with 8 bases identical to TRBD1. This CDR3 has 14 amino acids. V shed 4 bases and J 6 bases; nucleotides not matched to a gene: 8. Per the germline V gene, CDR1 is SGHNT and CDR2 is YYREEE (reference sequence). The CDR3 is CASSVGTGQNGYTF. The CDR3 DNA sequence: TGTGCCAGCAGCGTAGGGACAGGTCAAAATGGCTACACCTTC. Complete variable domain (other parts from reference TRBV5-4 and TRBJ1-2): ETGVTQSPTHLIKTRGQQVTLRCSSQSGHNTVSWYQQALGQGPQFIFQYYREEENGRGNFPPRFSGLQFPNYSSELNVNALELDDSALYLCASSVGTGQNGYTFGSGTRLTVV.

The rearrangement uses TRBV5-6 and TRBJ2-5, with TRBD2 identical over 7 bases. Germline V CDR1 and CDR2: SGHDT, YYEEEE. The V gene end was trimmed by 3 bases and the J gene end by 7 bases; junction bases not matched to a gene: 15. The CDR3 is 16 amino acids. The CDR3 coding sequence is TGTGCCAGCAGCTGGGAGAGTTTAGCGGGCACGGGGACCCAGTACTTC. Amino acid sequence: CASSWESLAGTGTQYF.

The rearrangement joins TRBV6-6 to TRBJ1-5, with D tentatively TRBD1 (6 bases). The CDR3 spans 14 residues. V lost 1 base to trimming and J lost 3 bases, with 7 bases between them. Germline V CDR1 and CDR2: MNHNY, SVGAGI (reference sequence). CDR3 sequence: CASSYYRDNQPQHF. CDR3 coding DNA: TGTGCCAGCAGTTACTACAGGGACAATCAGCCCCAGCATTTT.

The chain combines TRBV5-1 with TRBJ2-5; D tentatively reads TRBD1 or TRBD2 (6 bases each). There are 15 residues in the CDR3. V shed 3 bases and J shed 5 bases, with 17 bases lying between them. Germline assignment: CDR1 SGHRS and CDR2 YFSETQ. CDR3 DNA sequence: TGCGCCAGCAGCTCAGCACGGGGGCGCGGGGAGACCCAGTACTTC. Translation: CASSSARGRGETQYF. Filled out from reference TRBV5-1 and TRBJ2-5, the complete variable domain reads KAGVTQTPRYLIKTRGQQVTLSCSPISGHRSVSWYQQTPGQGLQFLFEYFSETQRNKGNFPGRFSGRQFSNSRSEMNVSTLELGDSALYLCASSSARGRGETQYFGPGTRLLVL.

The chain joins TRBV6-5 to TRBJ2-1; a weak D match, TRBD2 (5 bases). The CDR3 length is 13 residues. With 6 bases removed from V and 7 bases from J, the gap between germline ends came to 13 bases. Germline CDR1 reads MNHEY; CDR2 reads SVGAGI. The CDR3 reads CASRRPPGNEQFF. CDR3 DNA: TGTGCCAGCAGAAGGCCCCCGGGGAATGAGCAGTTCTTC.

This clone was detected a few times. This chain joins TRBV4-1 and TRBJ1-1; the match to TRBD1 covers 9 bases. Germline V lookup: CDR1 MGHRA, CDR2 YSYEKL. CDR3 length: 15 residues. Losses at the gene ends were 0 bases for V and 5 bases for J; bases not matched to a gene: 4. The CDR3 is CASSQDNRGLTEAFF. DNA of the CDR3: TGCGCCAGCAGCCAAGACAACAGGGGGCTTACTGAAGCTTTCTTT.

The V gene is TRBV5-1, the J gene TRBJ1-1; D may be TRBD1 (6 bases). Germline V gene data show CDR1 as SGHRS and CDR2 as YFSETQ. The V end was cut by 2 bases, the J end by 3 bases, with 8 bases between. The CDR3 totals 13 residues. The CDR3 sequence: CASSLQGHTEAFF. The CDR3 DNA sequence: TGCGCCAGCAGCTTACAGGGACACACTGAAGCTTTCTTT.

J is TRBJ2-3 and V is TRBV29-1; TRBD2 matches 8 bases. CDR1 and CDR2 (germline): SQVTM, ANQGSEA. The CDR3 length is 12 residues. After removal of 2 bases from V and 6 bases from J, the junction contained 1 base not matched to a gene. The CDR3 spells CSVESGGDTQYF. For the CDR3, the DNA is TGCAGCGTTGAATCGGGAGGGGATACGCAGTATTTT.

The chain uses TRBV6-5 and TRBJ1-6; D call uncertain. The CDR3 length is 15 residues. Germline lookup yields CDR1 MNHEY and CDR2 SVGAGI. V lost 2 bases and J lost 9, with 14 bases in between. In DNA, the CDR3 is TGTGCCAGCAGTTACCCGCCTCGACCGGGTTCACCCCTCCACTTT. It specifies CASSYPPRPGSPLHF.